This passage covers 13 T cell receptor beta chains from one sample sequenced in a study of CD8 T cells in Susac syndrome. RNA amounts of roughly 0.5 to 1 ug underwent reverse transcription with random hexamers. MiXCR was run by TCRdb on the immunoSEQ multiplex PCR reads, yielding one entry per CDR3 protein. The repertoire holds around 130,000 distinct CDR3 sequences, with 90% to 95% as singletons. Input material: CD4+ T cells from PBMCs. These receptors were collected from a human donor in good health.

The genes are TRBV21-1 and TRBJ2-7; TRBD2 was called by the table and not checked on the DNA. TRBV21-1 is assigned pseudogene status. This CDR3 has 16 amino acids. CDR3 amino acids: CASSTQGTASSYEQYF. The DNA of the CDR3 is TGTGCCAGCAGCACCCAAGGGACGGCCAGCTCCTACGAGCAGTACTTC.

The genes are TRBV6-5 and TRBJ2-7, with D tentatively TRBD1 (6 bases). V was clipped by 0 bases and J by 5 bases, with 17 bases between them. CDR1 and CDR2 (germline): MNHEY, SVGAGI. The CDR3 is 16 amino acids. The CDR3 is CASSYSRRGANHEQYF. CDR3 in DNA: TGTGCCAGCAGTTACTCGCGCAGGGGCGCGAACCACGAGCAGTACTTC.

The rearrangement links TRBV3-1 to TRBJ2-5, with D perhaps TRBD1 (5 bases). The CDR3 is made up of 15 amino acids. Germline loops: CDR1 LGHDT, CDR2 YNNKEL (reference sequence). The V end was cut by 8 bases, the J end by 3 bases, with 19 bases between. The CDR3 loop reads CASLGRLGAKETQYF. The CDR3 nucleotides read TGTGCCAGCCTCGGGCGTTTAGGGGCCAAAGAGACCCAGTACTTC.

The chain combines TRBV2 with TRBJ2-2; D unclear. In germline, CDR1 is SNHLY, CDR2 FYNNEI. The V gene lost 7 bases and the J gene lost 4 bases, with 10 bases spanning the gap. The CDR3 has 13 residues. CDR3 sequence reads: CASTAETTGELFF. The CDR3 DNA reads as TGTGCCAGCACCGCAGAAACCACCGGGGAGCTGTTTTTT.

The chain is built from TRBV5-6 and TRBJ1-1; tentative D call: TRBD1 (5 bases). This CDR3 region has 15 residues. V lost 3 bases, J lost 0 bases, and 12 bases lay in between. Germline assignment: CDR1 SGHDT and CDR2 YYEEEE. This CDR3 is CASSWWGPMNTEAFF. In nucleotides, the CDR3 is TGTGCCAGCAGCTGGTGGGGCCCCATGAACACTGAAGCTTTCTTT.

V is TRBV7-2 and J is TRBJ1-4, with a weak D call TRBD1 (5 bases). Germline loops: CDR1 SGHTA, CDR2 FQGNSA. V was clipped by 4 bases and J by 6 bases, with 18 bases between them. This CDR3 has 16 residues. The CDR3: CASSSVGGVRYEKLFF. The CDR3 DNA follows: TGTGCCAGCAGCTCCGTGGGGGGGGTTCGTTATGAAAAACTGTTTTTT.

V and J are TRBV20-1 and TRBJ2-4; a possible D gene is TRBD2 (5 bases). The germline gives CDR1 DFQATT, CDR2 SNEGSKA (reference sequence). The CDR3 sequence is 15 residues long. V was shortened by 1 base and J by 0 bases, with 10 bases between the two germline ends. The CDR3 bases are TGCAGTGCTAGAGTCCCCCGGGGAGCCAAAAACATTCAGTACTTC. Translated: CSARVPRGAKNIQYF.

V is TRBV12-3 or TRBV12-4 and J is TRBJ2-2; D uncertain. The V gene lost 8 bases and the J gene lost 5 bases, with 18 bases spanning the gap. This CDR3 comprises 15 residues. The CDR3 protein is CASRLSALATGELFF. The CDR3 bases are TGTGCCAGCCGTCTAAGCGCGTTGGCGACCGGGGAGCTGTTTTTT.

J is TRBJ2-5 and V is TRBV7-2, with unresolved D. The CDR3 runs to 15 residues. Per the germline V gene, CDR1 is SGHTA and CDR2 is FQGNSA. Trimming cost V 0 bases and J 5 bases, with 13 bases left between them. The CDR3 nucleotides are TGTGCCAGCAGCTTAGCGGAAACGGGTCGGGAGACCCAGTACTTC. Its protein is CASSLAETGRETQYF.

Comment on this clonotype: Its ends do not fully match the called genes, so a read error is possible. This chain joins TRBV5-1 and TRBJ2-7; no reliable D call. The CDR3 runs 14 residues. Germline V gives CDR1 SGHRS, CDR2 YFSETQ. CDR3 sequence: CASSFLDDLNEQYF. The CDR3 bases are TGCGCTAGCAGCTTTCTAGACGATCTTAACGAGCAGTACTTC.

This clonotype was detected a few times. The chain uses TRBV3-1 and TRBJ2-3; no clear D. Trimming removed 3 bases at V and 5 bases at J, with 9 bases between. CDR1 LGHDT and CDR2 YNNKEL come from the germline V gene (reference sequence). This CDR3 contains 13 residues. The CDR3 DNA reads as TGTGCCAGCAGCCAGGGCGGCAGAGATACGCAGTATTTT. It codes for CASSQGGRDTQYF.

This clonotype occurred a few times. The J gene is TRBJ1-5, the V gene TRBV18; possible D gene TRBD1, 5 bases. Germline V gene sequence: CDR1 KGHSH, CDR2 LQKENI. This CDR3 region has 14 residues. Trimming took 3 bases from V and 2 from J, leaving 8 bases between them. CDR3 residues: CASSPSTGNQPQHF. The CDR3 DNA reads as TGTGCCAGCTCACCCTCGACAGGCAATCAGCCCCAGCATTTT.

The chain carries TRBV28 and TRBJ2-7; D call uncertain. Looked up from germline, CDR1 is MDHEN and CDR2 is SYDVKM. The V and J ends lost 1 base and 0 bases respectively, with 10 bases between them. This CDR3 region has 15 residues. CDR3 region: CASSLLRAVSYEQYF. CDR3 bases: TGTGCCAGCAGTTTATTAAGGGCCGTCTCCTACGAGCAGTACTTC.